These 18 T cell receptor beta chains were all obtained from the same sample, sequenced in a study of T-cell reconstitution after alpha-beta-depleted transplantation in children. Library preparation (for TCRbeta) was performed with unique molecular identifiers. Each CDR3 protein gets one entry after TCRdb re-called the PCR reads with MiXCR. The data hold 500,000 or so distinct CDR3 sequences, with 32% observed a single time. The input for sequencing was PBMCs from the stem cell graft donor, taken from the stem cell graft. The receptors were gathered from a human donor who donated a stem cell graft to a child with aplastic anemia.

The chain combines TRBV6-5 with TRBJ2-7; tentative D call: TRBD2 (5 bases). Per the germline V gene, CDR1 is MNHEY and CDR2 is SVGAGI. Trimming left V 6 bases short and J 2 bases short, with 29 bases between. There are 19 residues in the CDR3. The CDR3 sequence: CASSSTTPPGGLAPYEQYF. CDR3 nucleotides: TGTGCCAGCAGCTCTACTACGCCTCCGGGTGGCCTAGCCCCCTACGAGCAGTACTTC.

This chain joins TRBV7-6 and TRBJ2-7; TRBD2 matches at 7 bases. V trimming: 4 bases; J trimming: 6 bases; junction bases outside the gene matches: 6. From germline, CDR1 is SGHVS and CDR2 FNYEAQ. There are 13 residues in the CDR3. Here the CDR3 reads CASSSSGSGEQYV. The CDR3 DNA sequence: TGTGCCAGCAGCTCTAGCGGCTCGGGCGAGCAGTACGTC.

This clonotype showed up just a few times. This chain joins TRBV6-1 and TRBJ1-5; maybe TRBD1 (6 bases). CDR1 MNHNS and CDR2 SASEGT come from the germline V gene. Trimming shortened V by 8 bases and J by 2 bases, and 13 bases separated the two germline ends. This CDR3 region has 14 residues. The CDR3 DNA reads as TGTGCCAGCGGGGAGGGGGGCCGCAATCAGCCCCAGCATTTT. This translates into CASGEGGRNQPQHF.

This clonotype was seen a few times. This chain uses TRBV29-1 with TRBJ2-1; TRBD2 agrees at 11 bases. Germline V gene lookup returns CDR1 SQVTM and CDR2 ANQGSEA. This CDR3 has 14 amino acids. V shed 6 bases and J 7 bases; nucleotides not matched to a gene: 8. The CDR3 DNA reads TGCAGCGTCCCCACTAGCGGGAGTGTTAATGAGCAGTTCTTC. This encodes CSVPTSGSVNEQFF.

This clonotype has only a few counts. The chain uses TRBV20-1 and TRBJ1-6; D gene ambiguous. Germline lookup yields CDR1 DFQATT and CDR2 SNEGSKA (reference sequence). The V end lost 2 bases, the J end lost 7 bases, and 6 bases lay between the germline ends. CDR3 length: 12 residues. CDR3 sequence: CSARTGNSPLHF. In nucleotides, the CDR3 is TGCAGTGCTAGAACGGGAAATTCACCCCTCCACTTT.

V usage is TRBV12-1 and J usage is TRBJ1-5; TRBD1, as called in the table, went unchecked against the DNA. TRBV12-1 is reported as a pseudogene. The CDR3 loop spans 19 amino acids. This CDR3 is CASSFAPMTGVHSNQPQHF. The CDR3 bases are TGTGCCAGCAGCTTTGCGCCGATGACAGGTGTACATAGCAATCAGCCCCAGCATTTT.

This clonotype was seen many times. V usage is TRBV3-1 and J usage is TRBJ2-1; TRBD2 matches 9 bases. V lost 6 bases to trimming and J lost 7 bases; unmatched junction nucleotides: 7. Germline V gives CDR1 LGHDT, CDR2 YNNKEL (reference sequence). CDR3 size: 14 residues. This CDR3 reads CASRHSGSGNEQFF. The CDR3, as DNA: TGTGCCAGCAGGCATAGCGGGAGTGGTAATGAGCAGTTCTTC.

The chain recombines TRBV27 with TRBJ2-1; tentative D call: TRBD2 (5 bases). The V end was cut by 0 bases, the J end by 10 bases, with 7 bases between. This CDR3 contains 12 residues. Germline lookup yields CDR1 MNHEY and CDR2 SMNVEV (reference sequence). The CDR3 coding sequence is TGTGCCAGCAGTTTATCACCGGGAGAGCAGTTCTTC. Translation: CASSLSPGEQFF.

The rearrangement links TRBV4-3 to TRBJ1-3, with D unresolved. The V end was cut by 0 bases, the J end by 0 bases, with 6 bases between. This CDR3 comprises 15 residues. Germline lookup yields CDR1 LGHNA and CDR2 YSLEER. CDR3 sequence (DNA): TGCGCCAGCAGCCAAGACAGGTTCTCTGGAAACACCATATATTTT. Translation gives CASSQDRFSGNTIYF.

In its sample, this clonotype was seen a few times. This rearrangement joins TRBV7-2 to TRBJ1-4; weak D call: TRBD1 (6 bases). Deletions cut 5 bases from V and 7 bases from J, with 17 bases between. This CDR3 is built from 15 residues. CDR1 is SGHTA, CDR2 FQGNSA, per germline. This CDR3 reads CASSAQQLGGEKLFF. DNA of the CDR3: TGTGCCAGCAGCGCTCAACAGTTAGGGGGTGAAAAACTGTTTTTT.

Concerning this clonotype: This may be a read error, as it is one base from a much larger clone. The gene calls are TRBV20-1 and TRBJ2-5, with TRBD2 matching 14 bases. The CDR3 totals 17 residues. Germline CDR1 DFQATT, CDR2 SNEGSKA (reference sequence). The J segment lost 5 bases and the V segment lost 1 base, leaving 9 bases of the junction unmatched. CDR3 region: CSARGGTSGSFCETQYF. DNA for the CDR3: TGCAGTGCTAGAGGCGGGACTAGCGGGAGTTTCTGTGAGACCCAGTACTTC.

The chain uses TRBV4-3 and TRBJ2-3, with D tentatively TRBD1 (5 bases). V lost 10 bases, J lost 5 bases, and 25 bases lay in between. The germline V gene encodes CDR1 LGHNA and CDR2 YSLEER. This CDR3 is 16 amino acids long. CDR3 amino acids: CATTPSATGEGDTQYF. The CDR3 nucleotides read TGCGCCACCACGCCGTCCGCTACAGGAGAAGGAGATACGCAGTATTTT.

V gene TRBV30 combines with J gene TRBJ1-5; 10 bases map to TRBD1. From germline, CDR1 is GTSNPN and CDR2 SVGIG (reference sequence). The V and J ends lost 0 bases and 4 bases, in that order; junction bases with no gene match: 3. This CDR3 has 15 residues. The CDR3 DNA reads TGTGCCTGGAGTGTCCGGGACAGGGGAAATCAGCCCCAGCATTTT. Translating gives CAWSVRDRGNQPQHF. Variable domain in full (rest from reference TRBV30 and TRBJ1-5): SQTIHQWPATLVQPVGSPLSLECTVEGTSNPNLYWYRQAAGRGLQLLFYSVGIGQISSEVPQNLSASRPQDRQFILSSKKLLLSDSGFYLCAWSVRDRGNQPQHFGDGTRLSIL.

This clonotype has just one count. The chain is built from TRBV5-1 and TRBJ1-5; 7 bases fit TRBD1. Germline CDR1 SGHRS, CDR2 YFSETQ. V dropped 0 bases and J dropped 7; count of bases not matched to a gene: 10. This CDR3 contains 16 residues. The CDR3 region has the DNA TGCGCCAGCAGCTTGGCTTGGACAGGACTTCGACAGCCCCAGCATTTT. Protein sequence: CASSLAWTGLRQPQHF.

There are a few counts of this clonotype. V usage is TRBV7-6 and J usage is TRBJ2-1, with TRBD2 identical over 14 bases. The trim removed 5 bases at V and 6 bases at J, leaving 9 bases unmatched. Germline V gene lookup returns CDR1 SGHVS and CDR2 FNYEAQ. CDR3 length: 17 residues. This CDR3 reads CASSPKWGLAGANEQFF. CDR3 in DNA: TGTGCCAGCAGCCCGAAATGGGGACTAGCGGGGGCCAATGAGCAGTTCTTC.

Only a few counts were recorded for this clonotype. The rearrangement uses TRBV27 and TRBJ2-1, with D maybe TRBD2 (5 bases). The length of the CDR3 is 14 residues. The germline CDR1 and CDR2 sequences are MNHEY and SMNVEV (reference sequence). V was cut by 1 base and J by 8 bases, with 12 bases left in between. The CDR3 sequence is CASSLYRLSDEQFF. CDR3 nucleotide sequence: TGTGCCAGCAGTTTATACCGACTAAGCGATGAGCAGTTCTTC.

V and J are TRBV7-2 and TRBJ2-2; weak D call: TRBD1 (6 bases). CDR3 length equals 15 residues. Germline loops: CDR1 SGHTA, CDR2 FQGNSA. V dropped 5 bases and J dropped 8 bases, with 18 bases sitting between them. The CDR3 DNA reads as TGTGCCAGCAGCCCACCAGGGGTGAGGACGGGGGAGCTGTTTTTT. Translated, it gives CASSPPGVRTGELFF.

The V and J genes are TRBV5-6 and TRBJ2-3; a weak D match, TRBD2 (5 bases). The CDR3 sequence is 15 residues long. V was clipped by 3 bases and J by 3 bases, with 14 bases between them. The germline gives CDR1 SGHDT, CDR2 YYEEEE. The CDR3 DNA follows: TGTGCCAGCAGCTGGCTATGGGAGTCGACAGATACGCAGTATTTT. This translates into CASSWLWESTDTQYF.